These 24 T cell receptor beta chains share one sample of origin, sequenced in a study of blood T cell repertoires in COVID-19. Generated by immunoSEQ multiplex PCR, the TCRdb table keeps only in-frame clones and is missing some. The sample shows about 340,000 clones, roughly nine tenths of them seen only once. The sequenced sample consisted of PBMCs or T cells enriched from blood (not recorded which). These receptors all come from a woman in her thirties who had recovered from COVID-19.

The V and J genes are TRBV7-6 and TRBJ2-7; D is unclear. CDR1 and CDR2 from the germline V gene are SGHVS and FNYEAQ. The CDR3 is 14 residues long. V shed 6 bases and J shed 1 base, with 13 bases lying between them. The CDR3 reads CASRRTAGSYEQYF. The DNA of the CDR3 is TGTGCCAGCAGGAGAACCGCAGGATCCTACGAGCAGTACTTC.

A remark on this clone: The identical CDR3 is also encoded by other nucleotide sequences in the sample. The gene calls are TRBV12-3 or TRBV12-4 and TRBJ2-2, with D perhaps TRBD2 (6 bases). The CDR3 covers 13 residues. With 6 bases removed from V and 2 bases from J, the gap between germline ends came to 7 bases. The CDR3 nucleotides read TGTGCCAGCAGGGGGGGTAACACCGGGGAGCTGTTTTTT. This translates into CASRGGNTGELFF.

The rearrangement joins TRBV7-2 to TRBJ1-5, with 7 positions matching TRBD1. The CDR3 covers 15 residues. CDR1 and CDR2 from the germline V gene are SGHTA and FQGNSA. Unmatched junction bases numbered 6, after V lost 5 bases and J lost 2 bases. Here the CDR3 DNA reads TGTGCCAGCAGCGACAGGGAGATCGGCAATCAGCCCCAGCATTTT. The encoded protein is CASSDREIGNQPQHF.

This clone came up many times. CDR3 nucleotides: TGTGCCAGCAGACCCGGGACAGGGGATGGTGGGAAGCAGTTCTTC. Protein product: CASRPGTGDGGKQFF. The chain employs TRBV5-5 and TRBJ2-1; 10 nucleotides match TRBD1. This CDR3 has 15 amino acids. Trimming cost V 5 bases and J 11 bases; bases outside gene matches: 13. Germline loops: CDR1 SGHKS, CDR2 YYEKEE (reference sequence).

The chain uses TRBV19 and TRBJ1-5; D not resolved. The V gene lost 3 bases and the J gene lost 2 bases, with 14 bases spanning the gap. The CDR3 consists of 16 residues. Germline-derived CDR1 and CDR2 are LNHDA and SQIVND (reference sequence). The CDR3 DNA sequence: TGTGCCAGTAGTATCCCGCCGGGGAATCGCAATCAGCCCCAGCATTTT. Protein: CASSIPPGNRNQPQHF. Combining the CDR3 with reference TRBV19 and TRBJ1-5 gives the whole variable domain DGGITQSPKYLFRKEGQNVTLSCEQNLNHDAMYWYRQDPGQGLRLIYYSQIVNDFQKGDIAEGYSVSREKKESFPLTVTSAQKNPTAFYLCASSIPPGNRNQPQHFGDGTRLSIL.

The chain carries TRBV24-1 and TRBJ2-3; a possible D gene is TRBD2 (6 bases). V was cut by 5 bases and J by 2 bases, with 13 bases left in between. Germline V CDR1 and CDR2: KGHDR, SFDVKD. This CDR3 is 15 amino acids long. The CDR3 loop is CATSAAGGITDTQYF. The CDR3 coding sequence is TGTGCCACCAGTGCGGCAGGAGGGATCACAGATACGCAGTATTTT.

The rearrangement uses TRBV15 and TRBJ1-1; no definite D call. Germline V gives CDR1 LNHNV, CDR2 YYDKDF (reference sequence). The V end lost 5 bases, the J end lost 10 bases, and 11 bases lay between the germline ends. The CDR3 is 11 residues long. DNA for the CDR3: TGTGCCACCAGCCCCCCCCGGGGAGCTTTCTTT. Translation gives CATSPPRGAFF.

The genes are TRBV3-1 (or the pseudogene TRBV3-2) and TRBJ2-7; 7 bases line up with TRBD2. Germline V gene lookup returns CDR1 LGHDT and CDR2 YNNKEL (reference sequence). The V gene end was trimmed by 6 bases and the J gene end by 6 bases; junction bases not matched to a gene: 8. The CDR3 is 13 residues long. The CDR3 sequence is CASRGGTLGEQYF. DNA for the CDR3: TGTGCCAGCAGGGGAGGGACCCTTGGCGAGCAGTACTTC.

The chain has TRBV7-9 and TRBJ2-5; TRBD2 is a possible D gene (5 bases). With 5 bases removed from V and 2 bases from J, the gap between germline ends came to 12 bases. The germline gives CDR1 SEHNR, CDR2 FQNEAQ (reference sequence). The CDR3 has 14 residues. CDR3 sequence: CASSAYRDQETQYF. The DNA for the CDR3 is TGTGCCAGCAGCGCATACCGGGATCAAGAGACCCAGTACTTC. The variable domain in full, completed from reference TRBV7-9 and TRBJ2-5, reads DTGVSQNPRHKITKRGQNVTFRCDPISEHNRLYWYRQTLGQGPEFLTYFQNEAQLEKSRLLSDRFSAERPKGSFSTLEIQRTEQGDSAMYLCASSAYRDQETQYFGPGTRLLVL.

The chain has TRBV10-3 and TRBJ2-7, with D possibly matching TRBD2 (7 bases). The CDR3 has 13 amino acids. Trimming stripped 8 bases from V and 4 bases from J, with 15 bases between. Germline assignment: CDR1 ENHRY and CDR2 SYGVKD. CDR3 in DNA: TGTGCCATCCACCCGGGGGGCCAGTACGAGCAGTACTTC. Its translation is CAIHPGGQYEQYF.

The rearrangement joins TRBV29-1 to TRBJ1-1; TRBD1 aligns across 8 bases. This CDR3 contains 13 residues. CDR1 is SQVTM, CDR2 ANQGSEA, per germline. The V gene end was trimmed by 5 bases and the J gene end by 1 base; junction bases not matched to a gene: 3. The CDR3 region has the DNA TGCAGCGTTAGGACAGGGACGAACACTGAAGCTTTCTTT. Translated: CSVRTGTNTEAFF.

The chain is built from TRBV27 and TRBJ2-5; TRBD1 aligns across 11 bases. V was pared by 6 bases and J by 4 bases, with 7 bases of the junction left unmatched. The CDR3 spans 15 residues. The V gene's germline CDR1 is MNHEY and CDR2 SMNVEV (reference sequence). CDR3 region: CASSPGTGGRETQYF. CDR3 DNA sequence: TGTGCCAGCAGCCCGGGGACAGGGGGGCGAGAGACCCAGTACTTC.

The gene calls are TRBV20-1 and TRBJ1-2; the D gene is possibly TRBD1 (5 bases). Germline assignment: CDR1 DFQATT and CDR2 SNEGSKA (reference sequence). The CDR3 has 11 residues. V shed 3 bases and J shed 7 bases, with 9 bases lying between them. CDR3 protein: CSARRGSGYTF. The CDR3 region has the DNA TGCAGTGCTAGGCGGGGGAGTGGCTACACCTTC.

This clone was picked up one time. The chain combines TRBV7-3 with TRBJ1-2; TRBD1 might be the D (6 bases). The CDR3 is 13 amino acids. V lost 9 bases and J 2 bases, leaving 13 bases between the germline ends. Germline loops: CDR1 SGHTA, CDR2 FQGTGA. CDR3: CARTGYTNYGYTF. The CDR3 bases are TGTGCCAGGACAGGATATACCAACTATGGCTACACCTTC. The complete variable domain, with remaining parts taken from reference TRBV7-3 and TRBJ1-2, reads GAGVSQTPSNKVTEKGKYVELRCDPISGHTALYWYRQSLGQGPEFLIYFQGTGAADDSGLPNDRFFAVRPEGSVSTLKIQRTERGDSAVYLCARTGYTNYGYTFGSGTRLTVV.

This sequence joins TRBV30 and TRBJ1-3, with D unclear. The V gene's germline CDR1 is GTSNPN and CDR2 SVGIG (reference sequence). Trimming left V 0 bases short and J 0 bases short, with 6 bases between. The CDR3 spans 14 residues. CDR3 DNA: TGTGCCTGGAGTGTACTTGGCTCTGGAAACACCATATATTTT. Translated, it gives CAWSVLGSGNTIYF.

This clone is a singleton in its sample. The chain recombines TRBV5-4 with TRBJ2-7, with 9 bases matching TRBD1. Germline values: CDR1 SGHNT, CDR2 YYREEE (reference sequence). J gave up 4 bases and V 3 bases, and 2 bases lay outside the gene matches. The CDR3 is made up of 13 amino acids. This CDR3 reads CASSWDRAYEQYF. The CDR3 nucleotides read TGTGCCAGCAGCTGGGACAGGGCTTACGAGCAGTACTTC.

The chain joins TRBV28 to TRBJ1-4; TRBD1 agrees at 7 bases. The CDR3 covers 15 residues. CDR1 MDHEN and CDR2 SYDVKM come from the germline V gene. The J segment lost 2 bases and the V segment lost 6 bases, leaving 6 bases of the junction unmatched. The CDR3 region has the DNA TGTGCCAGCAGCCTACCGGGACAGACTAATGAAAAACTGTTTTTT. Its translation: CASSLPGQTNEKLFF.

The V gene is TRBV7-2, the J gene TRBJ1-1; D is ambiguous. V lost 8 bases and J 5 bases, leaving 12 bases between the germline ends. The CDR3 has 12 residues. In germline, CDR1 is SGHTA, CDR2 FQGNSA. CDR3 loop: CASRRVETEAFF. Here the CDR3 DNA reads TGTGCCAGCCGGCGGGTCGAAACTGAAGCTTTCTTT.

The chain employs TRBV29-1 and TRBJ1-2; 10 bases are a match to TRBD1. With 7 bases clipped from V and 6 bases from J, the junction kept 8 bases outside the gene matches. The V gene's germline CDR1 is SQVTM and CDR2 ANQGSEA. The CDR3 is 13 amino acids. The CDR3 loop reads CSGTPGQGNGYTF. The CDR3 DNA is TGCAGCGGTACACCGGGACAGGGGAATGGCTACACCTTC.

The chain has TRBV6-5 and TRBJ1-1; the match to TRBD1 covers 7 bases. The junction had 2 bases not matched to a gene; V was cut back by 4 bases and J by 0 bases. The CDR3 spans 14 residues. Germline CDR1 MNHEY, CDR2 SVGAGI. This CDR3 is CASSWGQMNTEAFF. DNA for the CDR3: TGTGCCAGCAGTTGGGGACAGATGAACACTGAAGCTTTCTTT.

The chain uses TRBV19 and TRBJ1-5; TRBD1 aligns across 7 bases. The CDR3 is made up of 14 amino acids. Germline V gene lookup returns CDR1 LNHDA and CDR2 SQIVND (reference sequence). V was clipped by 3 bases and J by 3 bases; unmatched bases: 2. The CDR3 nucleotides are TGTGCCAGTAGTATCGGGACAGACAATCAGCCCCAGCATTTT. Translated, it gives CASSIGTDNQPQHF.

This clone was seen once. This rearrangement joins TRBV11-3 to TRBJ1-5, with no clear D. The ends were cut back, 9 bases at V and 3 bases at J, with 12 bases in the middle. Germline V gives CDR1 SGHNT, CDR2 YENEEA. The CDR3 contains 13 residues. CDR3 in amino acids: CASSAGSNQPQHF. The DNA of the CDR3 is TGTGCCAGTAGCGCGGGGTCCAATCAGCCCCAGCATTTT.

As DNA, the CDR3 is TGTGCCAGCAGTTCAGGGGGCGGCAACACCATATATTTT. Protein sequence: CASSSGGGNTIYF. V usage is TRBV6-5 and J usage is TRBJ1-3; 8 nucleotides match TRBD1. The CDR3 consists of 13 residues. V lost 4 bases, J lost 7 bases, and 3 bases stayed unmatched. Germline CDR1 is MNHEY and CDR2 is SVGAGI.

V is TRBV6-2 or TRBV6-3 and J is TRBJ2-5, with 7 bases lining up with TRBD2. V lost 6 bases to trimming and J lost 1 base; unmatched junction nucleotides: 11. Germline CDR1 and CDR2: MNHEY and SVGEGT. The CDR3 consists of 16 residues. CDR3 in DNA: TGTGCCAGCAGCCCCGCCGGGGGGAGAGGCCAAGAGACCCAGTACTTC. Translating gives CASSPAGGRGQETQYF.